The 22 T cell receptor beta chains listed next were all sequenced from one sample in a study of beta chain features in type 1 diabetes. As every portion of the isolated RNA was reverse transcribed, the sequencing read expressed TCRB transcripts. Profiling relied on immunoSEQ multiplex PCR, and the TCRdb table lists in-frame clones only, not all of them. The data hold about 19,000 clones, with 50% observed a single time. What was sequenced was stem cell memory CD4+ T cells from blood. Receptor source: a man aged 18 to 29 in good health.

V usage is TRBV6-5 and J usage is TRBJ2-5; TRBD2 matches at 8 bases. CDR3 length equals 14 residues. V lost 7 bases and J lost 7; bases outside the gene matches: 11. The V gene's germline CDR1 is MNHEY and CDR2 SVGAGI. The CDR3 DNA is TGTGCCAGCACCCCACTAGCGGCCGGGGGGACCCAGTACTTC. Its translation: CASTPLAAGGTQYF.

This clone was recorded only once. J is TRBJ2-7 and V is TRBV27; 8 bases are a match to TRBD1. J gave up 0 bases and V 6 bases, and 4 bases lay outside the gene matches. The CDR3 loop spans 14 amino acids. Germline values: CDR1 MNHEY, CDR2 SMNVEV (reference sequence). DNA for the CDR3: TGTGCCAGCAGAGGGGGACAGGCCTCCTACGAGCAGTACTTC. Its protein product is CASRGGQASYEQYF.

The V call is TRBV30, the J call TRBJ2-3; 7 bases agree with TRBD2. In germline, CDR1 is GTSNPN, CDR2 SVGIG (reference sequence). CDR3 length equals 13 residues. V was clipped by 0 bases and J by 15 bases; unmatched bases: 12. CDR3 amino acids: CAWSVFGGGHCYF. For the CDR3, the DNA is TGTGCCTGGAGTGTTTTCGGGGGAGGGCACTGTTATTTT. Using reference TRBV30 and TRBJ2-3 for the parts outside the CDR3, the full variable domain is SQTIHQWPATLVQPVGSPLSLECTVEGTSNPNLYWYRQAAGRGLQLLFYSVGIGQISSEVPQNLSASRPQDRQFILSSKKLLLSDSGFYLCAWSVFGGGHCYFGPGTRLTVL.

The chain recombines TRBV19 with TRBJ2-7, with TRBD2 as a possible D gene (5 bases). V dropped 5 bases and J dropped 2 bases, with 13 bases sitting between them. Germline CDR1 reads LNHDA; CDR2 reads SQIVND (reference sequence). The CDR3 is 14 amino acids. CDR3 DNA: TGTGCCAGTAGTGACCCGGGGAGAACCTACGAGCAGTACTTC. It encodes CASSDPGRTYEQYF.

V and J are TRBV5-4 and TRBJ1-5; 11 bases are a match to TRBD1. The CDR3 contains 15 residues. CDR1 SGHNT and CDR2 YYREEE come from the germline V gene (reference sequence). V shed 4 bases, J shed 5 bases, and the junction held 5 bases outside the gene matches. The CDR3 spells CASSRTGGGDQPQHF. CDR3 in DNA: TGTGCCAGCAGCCGGACAGGGGGCGGAGATCAGCCCCAGCATTTT.

The V call is TRBV28, the J call TRBJ2-3; no definite D call. The CDR3 totals 12 residues. Germline lookup yields CDR1 MDHEN and CDR2 SYDVKM. V lost 5 bases and J 6 bases, leaving 9 bases between the germline ends. The CDR3 region is CASSPYADTQYF. As DNA, the CDR3 is TGTGCCAGCAGTCCGTACGCGGATACGCAGTATTTT. Using reference TRBV28 and TRBJ2-3 for the parts outside the CDR3, the full variable domain is DVKVTQSSRYLVKRTGEKVFLECVQDMDHENMFWYRQDPGLGLRLIYFSYDVKMKEKGDIPEGYSVSREKKERFSLILESASTNQTSMYLCASSPYADTQYFGPGTRLTVL.

The chain has TRBV15 and TRBJ1-5, with 7 bases matching TRBD1. With V trimmed by 5 bases and J by 2 bases, 3 bases remained unmatched. The CDR3 is made up of 14 amino acids. Per the germline V gene, CDR1 is LNHNV and CDR2 is YYDKDF (reference sequence). DNA for the CDR3: TGTGCCACCAGCTACGACAGGGGCAATCAGCCCCAGCATTTT. Protein sequence: CATSYDRGNQPQHF.

The genes are TRBV4-2 and TRBJ2-3, with TRBD2 matching 7 bases. Germline V gene sequence: CDR1 LGHNA, CDR2 YNFKEQ. Germline trimming cut 4 bases from V and 1 base from J; bases unmatched to any gene: 5. The CDR3 extends over 15 amino acids. CDR3 nucleotides: TGTGCCAGCAGCCCTCTAAGCGGGGGCACAGATACGCAGTATTTT. It translates to CASSPLSGGTDTQYF.

The chain is built from TRBV30 and TRBJ2-3; 13 positions agree with TRBD2. Germline V gives CDR1 GTSNPN, CDR2 SVGIG (reference sequence). The V and J ends lost 0 bases and 3 bases, in that order; junction bases with no gene match: 3. The CDR3 has 16 amino acids. This chain's CDR3 is CAWSVSLAGGTDTQYF. For the CDR3, the DNA is TGTGCCTGGAGTGTTTCACTAGCGGGGGGGACAGATACGCAGTATTTT.

This chain links TRBV9 with TRBJ1-6, with 9 nucleotides matching TRBD1. V trimming: 3 bases; J trimming: 10 bases; junction bases outside the gene matches: 20. Germline assignment: CDR1 SGDLS and CDR2 YYNGEE. The CDR3 is 19 residues long. Written as DNA, the CDR3 is TGTGCCAGCAGCGAGAACATCCCTGGAGGGGGGACAGGGTGGTCACCCCTCCACTTT. Translation: CASSENIPGGGTGWSPLHF.

This sequence joins TRBV7-9 and TRBJ2-2, with a weak D call TRBD2 (6 bases). V was clipped by 10 bases and J by 5 bases, with 23 bases between them. There are 16 residues in the CDR3. The germline CDR1 and CDR2 sequences are SEHNR and FQNEAQ (reference sequence). CDR3: CAIFGEVRGRTGELFF. CDR3 bases: TGTGCCATCTTCGGAGAAGTACGGGGGAGGACCGGGGAGCTGTTTTTT. Based on the CDR3 plus reference TRBV7-9 and TRBJ2-2, the full variable domain is DTGVSQNPRHKITKRGQNVTFRCDPISEHNRLYWYRQTLGQGPEFLTYFQNEAQLEKSRLLSDRFSAERPKGSFSTLEIQRTEQGDSAMYLCAIFGEVRGRTGELFFGEGSRLTVL.

The chain has TRBV28 and TRBJ2-3, with D maybe TRBD1 (7 bases). This CDR3 contains 20 residues. Germline CDR1 MDHEN, CDR2 SYDVKM. The ends were cut back, 7 bases at V and 6 bases at J, with 35 bases in the middle. Here the CDR3 DNA reads TGTGCCAGCATCCCTTGGCGACAGGGCCCTAGCGCGGGCGAGCGGGATACGCAGTATTTT. Translating it yields CASIPWRQGPSAGERDTQYF.

V usage is TRBV2 and J usage is TRBJ2-3, with D possibly matching TRBD1 (7 bases). CDR3 length: 15 residues. Per the germline V gene, CDR1 is SNHLY and CDR2 is FYNNEI. The ends were cut back, 4 bases at V and 1 base at J, with 12 bases in the middle. The CDR3 loop reads CASSVQGTGTDTQYF. The DNA for the CDR3 is TGTGCCAGCAGTGTACAGGGGACTGGCACAGATACGCAGTATTTT.

This chain joins TRBV2 and TRBJ1-1; 8 positions match TRBD1. Germline CDR1 is SNHLY and CDR2 is FYNNEI. The CDR3 has 15 amino acids. V lost 5 bases and J lost 4; bases outside the gene matches: 9. CDR3 amino acids: CASSLTTGVSTEAFF. CDR3 bases: TGTGCCAGCAGTTTGACGACAGGGGTTAGCACTGAAGCTTTCTTT.

The V call is TRBV28, the J call TRBJ1-2; 12 nucleotides match TRBD1. Germline V lookup: CDR1 MDHEN, CDR2 SYDVKM. The CDR3 extends over 16 amino acids. V gave up 6 bases and J gave up 3 bases; unmatched junction bases: 8. CDR3 loop: CASSSPGTGGHYGYTF. The CDR3 DNA is TGTGCCAGCAGCTCCCCCGGGACAGGGGGCCACTATGGCTACACCTTC.

This clone is medium-sized. This chain uses TRBV10-3 with TRBJ2-3; no clear D gene. The germline CDR1 and CDR2 sequences are ENHRY and SYGVKD. The length of the CDR3 is 12 residues. Trimming took off 8 bases at V and 0 bases at J, with 6 bases between the two ends. CDR3: CAIGESTDTQYF. In DNA form, the CDR3 reads TGTGCCATCGGAGAGAGCACAGATACGCAGTATTTT.

This clone was seen a few times. This chain uses TRBV9 with TRBJ2-3, with TRBD2 matching 11 bases. V lost 3 bases and J lost 6; bases outside the gene matches: 9. Germline V gene lookup returns CDR1 SGDLS and CDR2 YYNGEE. This CDR3 has 16 amino acids. CDR3 amino acids: CASSGTTSGVVDTQYF. Here the CDR3 DNA reads TGTGCCAGCAGCGGGACGACTAGCGGGGTCGTTGATACGCAGTATTTT.

V usage is TRBV5-1 and J usage is TRBJ1-1; tentative D call: TRBD1 (5 bases). Trimming removed 4 bases at V and 1 base at J, with 11 bases between. Looked up from germline, CDR1 is SGHRS and CDR2 is YFSETQ. This CDR3 contains 14 residues. This CDR3 reads CASSQEGQNTEAFF. The CDR3 DNA sequence: TGCGCCAGCAGCCAGGAGGGGCAGAACACTGAAGCTTTCTTT.

There are a few counts of this clone. The genes are TRBV29-1 and TRBJ1-2; D call uncertain. The CDR3 runs to 12 residues. Per the germline V gene, CDR1 is SQVTM and CDR2 is ANQGSEA. The V end was cut by 6 bases, the J end by 8 bases, with 16 bases between. In DNA, the CDR3 is TGCAGCGTGGGTGACGGGTTGATGGGCTACACCTTC. Protein sequence: CSVGDGLMGYTF.

The V gene is TRBV7-9, the J gene TRBJ1-2, with a weak D call TRBD1 (6 bases). The CDR3 sequence is 14 residues long. Germline V gene data show CDR1 as SEHNR and CDR2 as FQNEAQ (reference sequence). Trimming removed 4 bases from V and 3 bases from J, with 12 bases in between. CDR3 coding DNA: TGTGCCAGCAGCTCAACGGGGGGCTACTATGGCTACACCTTC. This encodes CASSSTGGYYGYTF.

The rearrangement links TRBV28 to TRBJ2-1; D is perhaps TRBD1 (6 bases). V shed 1 base and J shed 5 bases, with 15 bases lying between them. CDR1 and CDR2 from the germline V gene are MDHEN and SYDVKM. The CDR3 is 16 amino acids. The CDR3 nucleotides are TGTGCCAGCAGTTTATCAGGGCAGGGGATACACAATGAGCAGTTCTTC. Translation: CASSLSGQGIHNEQFF.

The V gene is TRBV14, the J gene TRBJ1-1; 7 bases are shared with TRBD1. Germline V CDR1 and CDR2: SGHDN, FVKESK. The CDR3 consists of 15 residues. V dropped 4 bases and J dropped 5; count of bases not matched to a gene: 10. In DNA form, the CDR3 reads TGTGCCAGCAGCCGAGAGGGGGCGGTGGAGACTGAAGCTTTCTTT. Its protein is CASSREGAVETEAFF.